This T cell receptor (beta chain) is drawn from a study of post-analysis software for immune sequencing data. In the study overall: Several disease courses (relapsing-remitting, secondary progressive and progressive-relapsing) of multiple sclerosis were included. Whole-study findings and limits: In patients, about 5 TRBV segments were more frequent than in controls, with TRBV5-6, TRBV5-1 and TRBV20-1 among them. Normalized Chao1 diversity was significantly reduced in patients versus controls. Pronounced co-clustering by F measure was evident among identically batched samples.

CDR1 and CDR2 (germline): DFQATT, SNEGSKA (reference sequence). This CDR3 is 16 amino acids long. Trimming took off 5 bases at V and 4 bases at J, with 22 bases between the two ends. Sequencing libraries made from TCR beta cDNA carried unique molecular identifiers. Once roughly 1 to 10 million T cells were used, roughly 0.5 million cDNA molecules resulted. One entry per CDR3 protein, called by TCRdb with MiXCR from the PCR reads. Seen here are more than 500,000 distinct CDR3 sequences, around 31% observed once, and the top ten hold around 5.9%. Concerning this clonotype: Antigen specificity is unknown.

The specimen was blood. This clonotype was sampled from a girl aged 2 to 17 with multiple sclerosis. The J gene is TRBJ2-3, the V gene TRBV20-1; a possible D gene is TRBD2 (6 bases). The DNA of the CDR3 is TGCAGTGCTCCGGACCGGGACTTGCCGCTCCCAGATACGCAGTATTTT. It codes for CSAPDRDLPLPDTQYF.